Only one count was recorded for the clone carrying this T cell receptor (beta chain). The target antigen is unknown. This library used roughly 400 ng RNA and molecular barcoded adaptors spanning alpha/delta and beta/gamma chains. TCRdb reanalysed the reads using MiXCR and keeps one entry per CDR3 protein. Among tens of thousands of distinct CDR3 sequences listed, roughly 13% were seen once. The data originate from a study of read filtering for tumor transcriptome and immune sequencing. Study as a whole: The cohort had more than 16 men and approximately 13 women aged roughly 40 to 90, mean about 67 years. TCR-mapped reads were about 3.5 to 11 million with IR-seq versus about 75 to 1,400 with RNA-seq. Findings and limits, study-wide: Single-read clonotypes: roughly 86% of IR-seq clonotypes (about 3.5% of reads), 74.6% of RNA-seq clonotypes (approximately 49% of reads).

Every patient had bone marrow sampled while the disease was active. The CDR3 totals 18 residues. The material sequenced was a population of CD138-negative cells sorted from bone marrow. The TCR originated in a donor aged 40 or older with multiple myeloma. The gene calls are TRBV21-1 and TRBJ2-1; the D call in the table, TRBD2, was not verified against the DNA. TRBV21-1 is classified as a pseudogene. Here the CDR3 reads CASSKRTSASQGGYEQFF. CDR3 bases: TGTGCCAGCAGCAAAAGGACTAGCGCGAGTCAGGGGGGCTATGAGCAGTTCTTC.